A selection of T cell receptor beta chains follows, all from one sample in a study of Graves' ophthalmopathy and Graves' hyperthyroidism. MiXCR was run by TCRdb on the multiplex PCR reads, yielding one entry per CDR3 protein. Among about 400,000 distinct CDR3 sequences listed, 15% to 20% were seen once. Material: peripheral blood. These receptors all stem from a woman between 18 and 30 years old with Graves' ophthalmopathy. CDR3s include the opening cysteine and the closing phenylalanine or tryptophan. D genes are given only for firm matches. Size is omitted from some rows. Given values are once, few, many or a class for expanded clones.

D,J,V,size,DNA,CDR3
.,TRBJ2-7,TRBV6-2/TRBV6-3,many,TGTGCCAGCAGTTACCCCCCCTCCTACGAGCAGTACTTC,CASSYPPSYEQYF
.,TRBJ1-2,TRBV6-5,.,TGTGCCAGCAGTTACTCGTTTGCGGCGGCGGATGGCTACACCTTC,CASSYSFAAADGYTF
.,TRBJ2-7,TRBV20-1,many,TGCAGTGCTGACCGGGACACTTCCTACGAGCAGTACTTC,CSADRDTSYEQYF
.,TRBJ2-7,TRBV4-2,many,TGTGCCAGCAGCCAAGAAGGGAGTAGTGGGACACTCTCCTACGAGCAGTACTTC,CASSQEGSSGTLSYEQYF
.,TRBJ1-5,TRBV24-1,many,TGTGCCACCAGTGATGTCGAAAGCAATCAGCCCCAGCATTTT,CATSDVESNQPQHF
TRBD2,TRBJ2-5,TRBV5-1,many,TGCGCCAGCAGCCCTAGCGGGAGGGCAGAGACCCAGTACTTC,CASSPSGRAETQYF
.,TRBJ2-7,TRBV6-2/TRBV6-3,many,TGTGCCAGCAGTTACTCCCTGGGACACTTTAGCGGGCGACGCTACGAGCAGTACTTC,CASSYSLGHFSGRRYEQYF
.,TRBJ1-1,TRBV3-1,few,TGTGCCAGCAGCCAAGGTTTGGGGGGGATACCCGAAGCTTTCTTT,CASSQGLGGIPEAFF
.,TRBJ2-2,TRBV12-3/TRBV12-4,many,TGTGCCAGCAGTTTAAACGGAGGGGACACCGGGGAGCTGTTTTTT,CASSLNGGDTGELFF
TRBD2,TRBJ2-5,TRBV4-1,many,TGCGCCAGCAGCCAAGTGCCGGGACTAGCGAAGGAGACCCAGTACTTC,CASSQVPGLAKETQYF
TRBD1,TRBJ1-1,TRBV11-1,many,TGTGCCAGCAGCCACCGGGACAGGGATACTGAAGCTTTCTTT,CASSHRDRDTEAFF
TRBD1,TRBJ1-1,TRBV6-1,many,TGTGCCAGCACCCTAGCCCCGGGACAGCAGGACACTGAAGCTTTCTTT,CASTLAPGQQDTEAFF
.,TRBJ2-7,TRBV7-9,many,TGTGCCAGCAGCTCCACAGAGAGCTCCTACGAGCAGTACTTC,CASSSTESSYEQYF
TRBD2,TRBJ2-2,TRBV6-5,.,TGTGCCAGCAGTTACAGGACTAGCGGGAGGGGGCTGAAATTGTTTTTT,CASSYRTSGRGLKLFF